One and the same sample provided the 19 T cell receptor beta chains below, sequenced in a study of blood T cell repertoires in COVID-19. Clones were read by immunoSEQ multiplex PCR, and TCRdb kept only the in-frame ones, dropping some. The sample contains roughly 130,000 clones, 84% of which appear only once. Material: peripheral blood. These receptor sequences come from an older woman with acute or convalescent COVID-19.

V is TRBV3-1 (or the pseudogene TRBV3-2) and J is TRBJ1-1, with D perhaps matching TRBD1 (5 bases). V was pared by 4 bases and J by 8 bases, with 14 bases between. Germline lookup yields CDR1 LGHDT and CDR2 YNNKEL (reference sequence). The CDR3 sequence is 13 residues long. The CDR3 loop reads CASSLGTLGEAFF. DNA for the CDR3: TGTGCCAGCAGCCTCGGGACTCTGGGGGAAGCTTTCTTT.

V gene TRBV7-9 combines with J gene TRBJ2-1, with D maybe TRBD1 (5 bases). This CDR3 is built from 12 residues. Per the germline V gene, CDR1 is SEHNR and CDR2 is FQNEAQ (reference sequence). The V and J ends lost 2 bases and 8 bases respectively, with 7 bases between them. The CDR3 is CASSLSGHEQFF. CDR3 nucleotides: TGTGCCAGCAGCTTATCAGGGCATGAGCAGTTCTTC.

The sample holds one count of this clone. CDR3 residues: CASTQDRNTEAFF. As DNA, the CDR3 is TGCGCCAGCACTCAGGACAGAAACACTGAAGCTTTCTTT. This chain connects TRBV10-1 to TRBJ1-1; weak D call: TRBD1 (6 bases). The germline CDR1 and CDR2 sequences are WNHNN and SYGVQD (reference sequence). The CDR3 runs to 13 residues. Trimming pared 7 bases from V and 2 bases from J, leaving 11 bases between.

V and J are TRBV6-6 and TRBJ1-4; unclear D gene. V lost 8 bases and J 4 bases, leaving 11 bases between the germline ends. Germline V lookup: CDR1 MNHNY, CDR2 SVGAGI (reference sequence). The CDR3 spans 13 residues. The CDR3 loop reads CASSSGNNEKLFF. The DNA for the CDR3 is TGTGCCAGCTCCTCGGGGAATAATGAAAAACTGTTTTTT.

V usage is TRBV29-1 and J usage is TRBJ1-1, with D possibly matching TRBD1 (6 bases). The V end lost 4 bases, the J end lost 4 bases, and 13 bases lay between the germline ends. The germline V gene has CDR1 SQVTM and CDR2 ANQGSEA. CDR3 length: 13 residues. Written as DNA, the CDR3 is TGCAGCGTTGGGAGAGGGGGAACCACTGAAGCTTTCTTT. Residues: CSVGRGGTTEAFF. Supplemented by reference TRBV29-1 and TRBJ1-1, the full variable domain reads SAVISQKPSRDICQRGTSLTIQCQVDSQVTMMFWYRQQPGQSLTLIATANQGSEATYESGFVIDKFPISRPNLTFSTLTVSNMSPEDSSIYLCSVGRGGTTEAFFGQGTRLTVV.

The table lists this clone with a count of one. The rearrangement links TRBV9 to TRBJ1-2; TRBD1 aligns across 8 bases. CDR1 is SGDLS and CDR2 is YYNGEE in the germline V gene. After removal of 0 bases from V and 2 bases from J, the junction contained 3 bases not matched to a gene. CDR3 length: 15 amino acids. Here the CDR3 reads CASSVGDRFNYGYTF. Here the CDR3 DNA reads TGTGCCAGCAGCGTAGGGGACAGGTTCAACTATGGCTACACCTTC.

This clone was seen a few times. The CDR3 loop is CASSELAGELFF. The CDR3 DNA reads TGTGCCAGCAGCGAGCTAGCCGGGGAGCTGTTTTTT. J is TRBJ2-2 and V is TRBV7-3; D is unclear. Germline V CDR1 and CDR2: SGHTA, FQGTGA. The CDR3 is 12 amino acids. Trimming left V 5 bases short and J 6 bases short, with 7 bases between. Variable domain in full (rest from reference TRBV7-3 and TRBJ2-2): GAGVSQTPSNKVTEKGKYVELRCDPISGHTALYWYRQSLGQGPEFLIYFQGTGAADDSGLPNDRFFAVRPEGSVSTLKIQRTERGDSAVYLCASSELAGELFFGEGSRLTVL.

V usage is TRBV27 and J usage is TRBJ1-1, with D tentatively TRBD1 (6 bases). Trimming took 2 bases from V and 7 from J, leaving 11 bases between them. CDR3 size: 13 residues. The germline V gene has CDR1 MNHEY and CDR2 SMNVEV (reference sequence). The CDR3 loop is CASSLGTSYEAFF. As DNA, the CDR3 is TGTGCCAGCAGTTTAGGGACAAGTTATGAAGCTTTCTTT.

Ten or more counts support this clone. The genes are TRBV5-1 and TRBJ2-5; 9 bases fit TRBD1. CDR3 length: 15 residues. The V and J ends lost 3 bases and 5 bases, in that order; junction bases with no gene match: 8. CDR1 and CDR2 from the germline V gene are SGHRS and YFSETQ. CDR3 DNA: TGCGCCAGCAGCTCAGGGGGGGACAGGGTTGAGACCCAGTACTTC. The encoded protein is CASSSGGDRVETQYF.

The V gene is TRBV9, the J gene TRBJ2-5; 9 positions match TRBD1. V shed 4 bases, J shed 4 bases, and the junction held 5 bases outside the gene matches. This CDR3 region has 14 residues. Germline V CDR1 and CDR2: SGDLS, YYNGEE. CDR3 region: CASSSGQGRETQYF. As DNA, the CDR3 is TGTGCCAGCAGCTCGGGACAGGGCCGAGAGACCCAGTACTTC.

The chain uses TRBV24-1 and TRBJ1-1; TRBD1 agrees at 10 bases. After removal of 4 bases from V and 10 bases from J, the junction contained 8 bases not matched to a gene. CDR1 is KGHDR, CDR2 SFDVKD, per germline. This CDR3 contains 14 residues. CDR3 coding DNA: TGTGCCACCAGTGACGCCCGACAGGGGGCCGGAGCTTTCTTT. It specifies CATSDARQGAGAFF.

V usage is TRBV5-8 and J usage is TRBJ1-5; 10 bases fit TRBD1. CDR1 and CDR2 (germline): SGHTS, YDEGEE. This CDR3 has 16 amino acids. The trim removed 3 bases at V and 1 base at J, leaving 4 bases unmatched. As DNA, the CDR3 is TGTGCCAGCAGCTCGAGACAGGGGGCGAGCAATCAGCCCCAGCATTTT. This sequence encodes CASSSRQGASNQPQHF.

The chain combines TRBV5-5 with TRBJ1-2; 8 nucleotides match TRBD1. The V segment lost 0 bases and the J segment 4 bases; nucleotides outside the gene matches: 2. Germline values: CDR1 SGHKS, CDR2 YYEKEE (reference sequence). This CDR3 has 14 amino acids. The CDR3 nucleotides read TGTGCCAGCAGCTTGGTACAGGGGGGCTATGGCTACACCTTC. Amino acids: CASSLVQGGYGYTF. The full variable domain, with the rest looked up from reference TRBV5-5 and TRBJ1-2, is DAGVTQSPTHLIKTRGQQVTLRCSPISGHKSVSWYQQVLGQGPQFIFQYYEKEERGRGNFPDRFSARQFPNYSSELNVNALLLGDSALYLCASSLVQGGYGYTFGSGTRLTVV.

This CDR3 reads CASSLGTSRGDTGELFF. CDR3 DNA sequence: TGCGCCAGCAGCTTGGGGACCTCCCGGGGGGACACCGGGGAGCTGTTTTTT. This chain uses TRBV5-1 with TRBJ2-2, with 7 positions matching TRBD2. V gave up 0 bases and J gave up 3 bases; unmatched junction bases: 8. The CDR3 runs to 17 residues. From germline, CDR1 is SGHRS and CDR2 YFSETQ.

The chain uses TRBV13 and TRBJ2-7, with 8 positions matching TRBD2. Trimming at V came to 6 bases and at J to 3 bases, leaving 7 bases not matched to a gene. Germline V gene data show CDR1 as PRHDT and CDR2 as FYEKMQ (reference sequence). The CDR3 sequence is 14 residues long. The CDR3 protein is CASSPGGGYYEQYF. CDR3 nucleotide sequence: TGTGCCAGCAGTCCCGGGGGGGGGTACTACGAGCAGTACTTC.

V is TRBV5-1 and J is TRBJ1-4; TRBD1 matches at 7 bases. In germline, CDR1 is SGHRS, CDR2 YFSETQ. The CDR3 is 14 residues long. J was trimmed by 6 bases and V by 3 bases; bases with no gene match: 5. CDR3 sequence: CASSWRGRDEKLFF. Written as DNA, the CDR3 is TGCGCCAGCAGCTGGAGGGGGCGCGATGAAAAACTGTTTTTT.

The chain joins TRBV7-2 to TRBJ1-1; perhaps TRBD1 as D (5 bases). Germline values: CDR1 SGHTA, CDR2 FQGNSA. The CDR3 extends over 15 amino acids. V lost 2 bases and J lost 4, with 14 bases in between. The CDR3 sequence is CASSLSGSVSTEAFF. For the CDR3, the DNA is TGTGCCAGCAGCTTATCAGGGTCGGTAAGCACTGAAGCTTTCTTT.

The gene calls are TRBV7-2 and TRBJ1-1, with D possibly TRBD1 on 6 matching bases. This CDR3 contains 14 residues. Germline V gives CDR1 SGHTA, CDR2 FQGNSA. Between the trimmed V and J ends, which lost 5 bases and 2 bases, there was a span of 12 bases. The CDR3 nucleotides are TGTGCCAGCAGCCTCGGGACACCCAACACTGAAGCTTTCTTT. This translates into CASSLGTPNTEAFF.

This clone showed up just once. The V gene is TRBV11-1, the J gene TRBJ1-1, with D tentatively TRBD1 (6 bases). Germline loops: CDR1 SGHAT, CDR2 FQDESV (reference sequence). The CDR3 sequence is 14 residues long. Between the trimmed V and J ends, which lost 5 bases and 3 bases, there was a span of 13 bases. CDR3 nucleotides: TGTGCCAGCAGCCTATATAACAGGGACACTGAAGCTTTCTTT. Amino acid sequence: CASSLYNRDTEAFF.